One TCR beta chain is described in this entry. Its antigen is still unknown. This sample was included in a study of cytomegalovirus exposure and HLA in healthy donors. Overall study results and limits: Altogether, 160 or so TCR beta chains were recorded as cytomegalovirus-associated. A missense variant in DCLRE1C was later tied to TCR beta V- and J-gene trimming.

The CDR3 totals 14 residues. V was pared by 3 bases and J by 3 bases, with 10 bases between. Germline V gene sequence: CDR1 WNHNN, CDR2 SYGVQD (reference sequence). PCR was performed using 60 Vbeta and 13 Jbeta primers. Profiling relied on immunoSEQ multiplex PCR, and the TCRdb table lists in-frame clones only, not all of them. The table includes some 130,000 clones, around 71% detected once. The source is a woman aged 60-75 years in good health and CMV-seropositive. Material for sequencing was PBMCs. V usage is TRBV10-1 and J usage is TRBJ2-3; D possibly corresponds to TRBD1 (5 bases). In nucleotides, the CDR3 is TGCGCCAGCAGTGATACCAGGGTTACAGATACGCAGTATTTT. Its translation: CASSDTRVTDTQYF.